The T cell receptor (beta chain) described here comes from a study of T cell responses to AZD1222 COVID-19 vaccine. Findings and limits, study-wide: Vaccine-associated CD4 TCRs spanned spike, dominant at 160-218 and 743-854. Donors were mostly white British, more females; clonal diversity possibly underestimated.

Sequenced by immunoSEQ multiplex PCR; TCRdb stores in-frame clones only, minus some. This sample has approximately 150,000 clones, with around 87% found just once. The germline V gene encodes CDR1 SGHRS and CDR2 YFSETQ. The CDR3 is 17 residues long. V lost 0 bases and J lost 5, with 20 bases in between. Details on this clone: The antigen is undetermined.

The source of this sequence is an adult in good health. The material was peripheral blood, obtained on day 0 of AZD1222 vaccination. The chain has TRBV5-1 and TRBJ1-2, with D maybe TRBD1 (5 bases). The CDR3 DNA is TGCGCCAGCAGCTTGGAAGGGACCGTAAGGGGCACATATGGCTACACCTTC. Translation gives CASSLEGTVRGTYGYTF.